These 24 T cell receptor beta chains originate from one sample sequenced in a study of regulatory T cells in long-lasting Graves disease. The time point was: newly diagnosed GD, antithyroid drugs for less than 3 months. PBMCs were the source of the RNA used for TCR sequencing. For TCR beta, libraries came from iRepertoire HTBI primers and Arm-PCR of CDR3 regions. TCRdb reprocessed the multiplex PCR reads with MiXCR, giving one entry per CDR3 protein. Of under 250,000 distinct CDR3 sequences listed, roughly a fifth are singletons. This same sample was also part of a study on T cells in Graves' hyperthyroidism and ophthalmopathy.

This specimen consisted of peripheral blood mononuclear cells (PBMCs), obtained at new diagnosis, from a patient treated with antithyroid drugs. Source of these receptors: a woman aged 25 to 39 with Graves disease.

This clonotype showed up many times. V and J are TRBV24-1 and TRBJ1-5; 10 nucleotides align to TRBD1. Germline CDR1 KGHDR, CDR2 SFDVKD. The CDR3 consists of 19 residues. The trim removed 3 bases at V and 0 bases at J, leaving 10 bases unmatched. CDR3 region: CATSDAGQGLSYSNQPQHF. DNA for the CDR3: TGTGCCACCAGTGATGCGGGACAGGGGCTCTCTTATAGCAATCAGCCCCAGCATTTT.

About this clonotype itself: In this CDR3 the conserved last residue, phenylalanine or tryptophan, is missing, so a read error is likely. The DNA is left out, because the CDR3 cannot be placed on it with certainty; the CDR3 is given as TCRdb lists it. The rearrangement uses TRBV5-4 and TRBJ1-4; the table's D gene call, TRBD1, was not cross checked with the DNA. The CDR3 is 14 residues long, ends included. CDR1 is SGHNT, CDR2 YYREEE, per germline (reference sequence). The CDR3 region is CASSPTGTSEKLFL.

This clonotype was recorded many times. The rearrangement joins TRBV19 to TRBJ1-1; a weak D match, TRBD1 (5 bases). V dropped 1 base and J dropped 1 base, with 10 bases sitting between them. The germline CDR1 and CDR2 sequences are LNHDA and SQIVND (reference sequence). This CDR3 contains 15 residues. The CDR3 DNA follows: TGTGCCAGTAGTATAGCCGAGGGGCGGAACACTGAAGCTTTCTTT. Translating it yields CASSIAEGRNTEAFF.

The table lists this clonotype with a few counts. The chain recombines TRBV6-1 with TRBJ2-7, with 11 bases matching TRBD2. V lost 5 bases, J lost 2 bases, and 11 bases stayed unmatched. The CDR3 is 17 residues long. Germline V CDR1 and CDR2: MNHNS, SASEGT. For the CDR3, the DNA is TGTGCCAGCAGTCGCCGGGCTAGCGGGGGGTTCACCTACGAGCAGTACTTC. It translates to CASSRRASGGFTYEQYF.

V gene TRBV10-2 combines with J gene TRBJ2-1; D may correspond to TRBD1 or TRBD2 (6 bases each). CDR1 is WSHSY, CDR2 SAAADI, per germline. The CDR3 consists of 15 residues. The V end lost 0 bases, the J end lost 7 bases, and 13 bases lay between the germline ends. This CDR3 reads CASSESGKGGNEQFF. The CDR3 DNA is TGCGCCAGCAGTGAGTCGGGGAAGGGGGGAAATGAGCAGTTCTTC.

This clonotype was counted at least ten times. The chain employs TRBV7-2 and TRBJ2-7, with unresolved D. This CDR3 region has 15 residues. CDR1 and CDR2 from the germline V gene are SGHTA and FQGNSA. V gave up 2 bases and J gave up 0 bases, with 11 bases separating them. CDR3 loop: CASSLPGESSYEQYF. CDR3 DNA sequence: TGTGCCAGCAGCTTACCGGGTGAGAGCTCCTACGAGCAGTACTTC.

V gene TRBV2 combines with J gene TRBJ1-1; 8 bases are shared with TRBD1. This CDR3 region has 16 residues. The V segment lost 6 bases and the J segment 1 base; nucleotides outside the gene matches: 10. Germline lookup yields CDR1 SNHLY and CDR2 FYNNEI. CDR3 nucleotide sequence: TGTGCCAGCAGCCACCCCTCGGACAGGGCGAACACTGAAGCTTTCTTT. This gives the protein CASSHPSDRANTEAFF.

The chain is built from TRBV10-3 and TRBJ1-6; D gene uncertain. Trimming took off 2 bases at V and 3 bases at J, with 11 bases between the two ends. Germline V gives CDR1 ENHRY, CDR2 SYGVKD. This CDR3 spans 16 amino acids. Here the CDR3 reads CAISENRALYNSPLHF. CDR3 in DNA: TGTGCCATCAGTGAGAACCGGGCCCTCTATAATTCACCCCTCCACTTT.

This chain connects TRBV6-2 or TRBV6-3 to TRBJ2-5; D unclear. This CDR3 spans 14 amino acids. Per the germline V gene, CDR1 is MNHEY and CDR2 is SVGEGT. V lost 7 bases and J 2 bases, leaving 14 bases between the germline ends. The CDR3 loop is CASNRGTIQETQYF. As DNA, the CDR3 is TGTGCCAGCAACCGCGGCACAATACAAGAGACCCAGTACTTC.

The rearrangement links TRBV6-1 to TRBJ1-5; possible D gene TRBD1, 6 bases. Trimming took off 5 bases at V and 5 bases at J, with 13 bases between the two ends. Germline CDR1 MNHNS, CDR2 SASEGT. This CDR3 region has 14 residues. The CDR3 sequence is CASSRTVPDQPQHF. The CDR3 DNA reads TGTGCCAGCAGTCGGACAGTGCCCGATCAGCCCCAGCATTTT.

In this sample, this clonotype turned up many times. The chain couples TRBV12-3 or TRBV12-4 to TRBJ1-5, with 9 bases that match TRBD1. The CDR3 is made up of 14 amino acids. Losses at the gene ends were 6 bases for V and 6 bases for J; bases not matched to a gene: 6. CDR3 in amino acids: CASSPQQGAQPQHF. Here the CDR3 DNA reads TGTGCCAGCAGCCCGCAACAGGGGGCTCAGCCCCAGCATTTT.

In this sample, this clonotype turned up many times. The CDR3 DNA reads TGTGCCAGCAGCCAAGAAGTGGAGACCCAGTACTTC. It is translated as CASSQEVETQYF. The chain carries TRBV3-1 and TRBJ2-5; D remains ambiguous. Germline-derived CDR1 and CDR2 are LGHDT and YNNKEL (reference sequence). V was shortened by 0 bases and J by 5 bases, with 4 bases between the two germline ends. CDR3 size: 12 residues.

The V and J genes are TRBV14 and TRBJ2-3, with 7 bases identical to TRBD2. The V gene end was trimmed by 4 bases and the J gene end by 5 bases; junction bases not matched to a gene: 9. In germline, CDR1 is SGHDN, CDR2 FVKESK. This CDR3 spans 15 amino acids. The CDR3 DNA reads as TGTGCCAGCAGCCCCCTGCGGGGGAGCGTAGATACGCAGTATTTT. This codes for CASSPLRGSVDTQYF.

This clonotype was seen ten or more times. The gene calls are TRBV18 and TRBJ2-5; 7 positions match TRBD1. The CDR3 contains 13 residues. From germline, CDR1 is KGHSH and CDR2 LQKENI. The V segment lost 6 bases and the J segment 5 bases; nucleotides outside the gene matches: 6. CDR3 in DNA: TGTGCCAGCTCTCCCGGACAGGCGGAGACCCAGTACTTC. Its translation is CASSPGQAETQYF.

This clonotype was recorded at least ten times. The CDR3 DNA follows: TGTGCCACCAGTGACCCGGACAGGGAGGACACCGGGGAGCTGTTTTTT. The encoded protein is CATSDPDREDTGELFF. V is TRBV24-1 and J is TRBJ2-2, with 8 bases matching TRBD1. The CDR3 length is 16 residues. Germline CDR1 is KGHDR and CDR2 is SFDVKD. The junction had 6 bases not matched to a gene; V was cut back by 4 bases and J by 3 bases.

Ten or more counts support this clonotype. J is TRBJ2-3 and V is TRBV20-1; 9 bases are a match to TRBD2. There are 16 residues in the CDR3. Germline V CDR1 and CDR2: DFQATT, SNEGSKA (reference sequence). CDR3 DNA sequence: TGCAGCGCAGGAAAAACAAGCCCGAGCGGGAGGGATACGCAGTATTTT. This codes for CSAGKTSPSGRDTQYF.

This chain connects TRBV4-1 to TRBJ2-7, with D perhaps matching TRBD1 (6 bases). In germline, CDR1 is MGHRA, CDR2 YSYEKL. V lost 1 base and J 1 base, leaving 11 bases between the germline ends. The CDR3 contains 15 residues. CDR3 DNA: TGCGCCAGCAGCCAAGCAGGAGGACAGTCCTACGAGCAGTACTTC. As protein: CASSQAGGQSYEQYF.

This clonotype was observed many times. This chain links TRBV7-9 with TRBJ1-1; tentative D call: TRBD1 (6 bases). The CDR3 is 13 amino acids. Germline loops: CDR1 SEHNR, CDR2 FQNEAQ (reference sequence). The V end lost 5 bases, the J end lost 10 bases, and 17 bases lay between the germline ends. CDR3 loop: CASSEPGQVGAFF. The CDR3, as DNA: TGTGCCAGCAGCGAACCGGGACAAGTAGGAGCTTTCTTT.

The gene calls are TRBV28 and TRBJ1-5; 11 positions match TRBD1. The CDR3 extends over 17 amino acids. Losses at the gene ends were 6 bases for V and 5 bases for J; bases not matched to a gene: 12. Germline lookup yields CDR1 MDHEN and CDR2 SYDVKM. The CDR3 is CASSNRRTGGGDQPQHF. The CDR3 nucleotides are TGTGCCAGCAGCAATAGACGGACAGGGGGCGGGGATCAGCCCCAGCATTTT.

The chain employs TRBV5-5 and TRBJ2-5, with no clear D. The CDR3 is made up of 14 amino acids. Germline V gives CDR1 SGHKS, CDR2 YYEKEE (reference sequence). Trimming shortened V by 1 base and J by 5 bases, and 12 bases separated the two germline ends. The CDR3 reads CASSLRGVGETQYF. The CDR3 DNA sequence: TGTGCCAGCAGCTTGAGAGGAGTCGGGGAGACCCAGTACTTC.

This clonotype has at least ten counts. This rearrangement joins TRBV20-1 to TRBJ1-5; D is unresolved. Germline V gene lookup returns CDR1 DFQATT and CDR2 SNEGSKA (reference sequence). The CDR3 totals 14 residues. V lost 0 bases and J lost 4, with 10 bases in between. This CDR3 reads CSARDRSPNQPQHF. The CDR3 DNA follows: TGCAGTGCTAGAGATCGGAGTCCTAATCAGCCCCAGCATTTT.

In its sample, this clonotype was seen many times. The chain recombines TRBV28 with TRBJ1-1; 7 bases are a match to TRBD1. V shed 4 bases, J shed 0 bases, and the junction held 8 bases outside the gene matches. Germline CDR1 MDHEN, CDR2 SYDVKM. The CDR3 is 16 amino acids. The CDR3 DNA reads TGTGCCAGCAGTTCACACTCGACAGGGTTGAACACTGAAGCTTTCTTT. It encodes CASSSHSTGLNTEAFF.

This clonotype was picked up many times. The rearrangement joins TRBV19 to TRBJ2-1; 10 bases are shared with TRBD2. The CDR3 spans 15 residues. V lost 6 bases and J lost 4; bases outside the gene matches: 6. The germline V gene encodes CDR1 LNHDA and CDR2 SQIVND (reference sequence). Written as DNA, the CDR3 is TGTGCCAGTAGCCCAGCGGGAGGGTTTTACAATGAGCAGTTCTTC. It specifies CASSPAGGFYNEQFF.

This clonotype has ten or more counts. CDR3 amino acids: CASSYSRSSGANVLTF. The CDR3 DNA sequence: TGTGCCAGCAGTTACTCCCGCAGCTCTGGGGCCAACGTCCTGACTTTC. The V and J genes are TRBV6-5 and TRBJ2-6; D uncertain. Trimming left V 0 bases short and J 0 bases short, with 6 bases between. Germline V CDR1 and CDR2: MNHEY, SVGAGI. This CDR3 comprises 16 residues.